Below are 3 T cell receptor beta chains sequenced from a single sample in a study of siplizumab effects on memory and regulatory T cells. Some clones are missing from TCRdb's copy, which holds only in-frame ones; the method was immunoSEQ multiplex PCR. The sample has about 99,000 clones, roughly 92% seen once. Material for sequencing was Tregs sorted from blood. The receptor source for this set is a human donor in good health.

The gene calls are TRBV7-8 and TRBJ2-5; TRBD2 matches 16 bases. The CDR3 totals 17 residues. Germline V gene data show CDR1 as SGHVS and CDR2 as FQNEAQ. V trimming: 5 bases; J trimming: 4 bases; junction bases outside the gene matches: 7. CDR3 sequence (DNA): TGTGCCAGCAGCCTGGGACTAGCGGGAGGGCGGGGAGAGACCCAGTACTTC. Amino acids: CASSLGLAGGRGETQYF.

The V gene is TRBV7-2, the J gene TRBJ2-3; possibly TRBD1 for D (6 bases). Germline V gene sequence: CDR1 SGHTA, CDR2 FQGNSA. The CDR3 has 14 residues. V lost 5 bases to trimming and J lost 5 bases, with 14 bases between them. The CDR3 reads CASSPVGAEDTQYF. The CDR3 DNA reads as TGTGCCAGCAGCCCGGTGGGGGCGGAAGATACGCAGTATTTT.

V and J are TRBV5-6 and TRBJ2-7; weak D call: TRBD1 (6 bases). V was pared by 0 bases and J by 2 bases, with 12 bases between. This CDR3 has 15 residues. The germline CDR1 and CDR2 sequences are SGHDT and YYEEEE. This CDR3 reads CASSLVGRDTYEQYF. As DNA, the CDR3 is TGTGCCAGCAGCTTGGTGGGCCGGGACACCTACGAGCAGTACTTC.